This TCR beta chain was retrieved from a study of cytotoxic CD8 clonotypes in ibrutinib-treated CLL. Study-level information: Among responders, around 25 were partial and 2 complete; after median roughly 70 months, 14 stayed remitted and roughly 12 progressed. Findings of the study overall: Upon ibrutinib response clonality rose, and upon progression it fell back toward baseline. Treatment left the uncommon public clonotypes either contracted or stable in frequency.

Trimming took off 6 bases at V and 10 bases at J, with 13 bases between the two ends. The CDR3 consists of 12 residues. Germline CDR1 is MDHEN and CDR2 is SYDVKM. Method: immunoSEQ multiplex PCR; TCRdb's copy keeps in-frame clones and lacks some. The sample yields approximately 300,000 clones, about 77% seen once. Roughly 1.9 micrograms of genomic DNA (from cryopreserved PBMCs) were used for TCR beta libraries. With respect to this clone: What it recognizes is unknown.

The V and J genes are TRBV28 and TRBJ2-1; no firm D call. The TCR originated in a human donor with chronic lymphocytic leukemia. Specimen: PBMCs, collected before ibrutinib treatment. Written as DNA, the CDR3 is TGTGCCAGCAGCCCCGAGAATAAAGAGCAGTTCTTC. It is translated as CASSPENKEQFF.